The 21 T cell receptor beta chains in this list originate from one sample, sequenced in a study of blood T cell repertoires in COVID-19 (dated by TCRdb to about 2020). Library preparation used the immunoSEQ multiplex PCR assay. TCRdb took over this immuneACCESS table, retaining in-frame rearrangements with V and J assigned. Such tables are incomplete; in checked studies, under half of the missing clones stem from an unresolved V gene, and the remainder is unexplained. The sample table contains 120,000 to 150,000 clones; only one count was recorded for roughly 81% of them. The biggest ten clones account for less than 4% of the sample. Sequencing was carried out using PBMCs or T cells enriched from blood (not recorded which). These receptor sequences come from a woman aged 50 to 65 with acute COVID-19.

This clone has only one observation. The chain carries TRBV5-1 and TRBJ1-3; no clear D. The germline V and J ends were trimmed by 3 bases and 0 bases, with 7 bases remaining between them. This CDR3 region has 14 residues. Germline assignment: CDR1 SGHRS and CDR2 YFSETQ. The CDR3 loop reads CASSSRDSGNTIYF. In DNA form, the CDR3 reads TGCGCCAGCAGCTCCCGGGACTCTGGAAACACCATATATTTT. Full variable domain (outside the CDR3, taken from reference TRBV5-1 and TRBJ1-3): KAGVTQTPRYLIKTRGQQVTLSCSPISGHRSVSWYQQTPGQGLQFLFEYFSETQRNKGNFPGRFSGRQFSNSRSEMNVSTLELGDSALYLCASSSRDSGNTIYFGEGSWLTVV.

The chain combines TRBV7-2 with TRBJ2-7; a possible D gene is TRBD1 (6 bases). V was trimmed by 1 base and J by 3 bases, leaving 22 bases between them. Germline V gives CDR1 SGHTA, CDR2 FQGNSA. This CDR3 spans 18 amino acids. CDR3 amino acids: CASSLGPYASGTYYEQYF. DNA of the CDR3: TGTGCCAGCAGCTTAGGACCCTACGCTTCCGGGACATACTACGAGCAGTACTTC. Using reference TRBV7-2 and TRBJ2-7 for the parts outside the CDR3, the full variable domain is GAGVSQSPSNKVTEKGKDVELRCDPISGHTALYWYRQSLGQGLEFLIYFQGNSAPDKSGLPSDRFSAERTGGSVSTLTIQRTQQEDSAVYLCASSLGPYASGTYYEQYFGPGTRLTVT.

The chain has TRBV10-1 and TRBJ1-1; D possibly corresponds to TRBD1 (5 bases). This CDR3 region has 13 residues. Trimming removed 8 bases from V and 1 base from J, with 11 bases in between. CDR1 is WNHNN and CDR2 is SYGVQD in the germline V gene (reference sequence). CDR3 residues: CASQDTENTEAFF. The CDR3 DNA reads TGCGCCAGCCAGGACACTGAGAACACTGAAGCTTTCTTT.

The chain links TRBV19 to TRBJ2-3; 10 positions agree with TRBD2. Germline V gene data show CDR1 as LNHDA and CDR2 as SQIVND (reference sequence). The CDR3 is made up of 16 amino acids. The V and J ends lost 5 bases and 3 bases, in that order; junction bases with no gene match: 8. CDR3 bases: TGTGCCAGTAGTCCTCTTGGTAGCGGGAGGACAGATACGCAGTATTTT. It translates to CASSPLGSGRTDTQYF.

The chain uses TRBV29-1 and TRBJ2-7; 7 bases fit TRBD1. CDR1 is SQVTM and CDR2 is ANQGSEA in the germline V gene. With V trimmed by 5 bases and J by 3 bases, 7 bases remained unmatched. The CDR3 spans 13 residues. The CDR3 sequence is CSVTGTDNYEQYF. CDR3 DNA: TGCAGCGTTACCGGGACAGACAACTACGAGCAGTACTTC.

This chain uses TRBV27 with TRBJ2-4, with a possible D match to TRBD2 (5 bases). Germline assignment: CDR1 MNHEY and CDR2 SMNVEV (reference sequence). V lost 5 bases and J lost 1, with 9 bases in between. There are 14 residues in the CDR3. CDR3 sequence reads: CASSRRTAKNIQYF. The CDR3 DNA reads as TGTGCCAGCAGTAGGAGGACGGCCAAAAACATTCAGTACTTC.

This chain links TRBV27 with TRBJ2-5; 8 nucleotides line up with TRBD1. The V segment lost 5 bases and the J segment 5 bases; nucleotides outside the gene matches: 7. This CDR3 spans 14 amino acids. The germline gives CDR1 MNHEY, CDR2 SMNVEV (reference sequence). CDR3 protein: CASSPRTGRETQYF. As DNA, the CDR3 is TGTGCCAGCAGTCCCCGGACAGGGCGTGAGACCCAGTACTTC.

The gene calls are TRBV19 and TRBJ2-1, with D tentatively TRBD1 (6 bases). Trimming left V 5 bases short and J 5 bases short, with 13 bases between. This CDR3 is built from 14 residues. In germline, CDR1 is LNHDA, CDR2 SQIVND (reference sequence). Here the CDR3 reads CASSSKGHHNEQFF. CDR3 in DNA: TGTGCCAGTAGTTCCAAGGGACACCACAATGAGCAGTTCTTC.

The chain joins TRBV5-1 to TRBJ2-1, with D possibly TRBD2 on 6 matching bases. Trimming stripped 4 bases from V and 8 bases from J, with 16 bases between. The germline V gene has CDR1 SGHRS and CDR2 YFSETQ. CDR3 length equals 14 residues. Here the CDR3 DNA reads TGCGCCAGCAGCGGCCTGCGGAGGGTCCATGAGCAGTTCTTC. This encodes CASSGLRRVHEQFF.

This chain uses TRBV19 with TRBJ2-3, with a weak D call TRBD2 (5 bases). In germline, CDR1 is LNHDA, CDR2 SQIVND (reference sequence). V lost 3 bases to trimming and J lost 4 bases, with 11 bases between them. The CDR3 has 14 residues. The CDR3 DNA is TGTGCCAGTAGTATCGAGGGAGTTCCAGATACGCAGTATTTT. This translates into CASSIEGVPDTQYF.

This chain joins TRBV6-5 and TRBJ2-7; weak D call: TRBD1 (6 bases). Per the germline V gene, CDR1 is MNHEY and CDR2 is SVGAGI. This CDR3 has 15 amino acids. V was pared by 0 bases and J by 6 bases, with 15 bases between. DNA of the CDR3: TGTGCCAGCAGTTACTCGAGTCCCCCGACAGGCGAGCAGTACTTC. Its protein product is CASSYSSPPTGEQYF.

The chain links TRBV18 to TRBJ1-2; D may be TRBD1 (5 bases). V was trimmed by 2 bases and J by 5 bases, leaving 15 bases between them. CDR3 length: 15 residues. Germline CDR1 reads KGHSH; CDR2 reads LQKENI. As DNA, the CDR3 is TGTGCCAGCTCACCAACGGTTGCAGGGAATTATGGCTACACCTTC. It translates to CASSPTVAGNYGYTF. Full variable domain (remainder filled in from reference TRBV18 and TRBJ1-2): NAGVMQNPRHLVRRRGQEARLRCSPMKGHSHVYWYRQLPEEGLKFMVYLQKENIIDESGMPKERFSAEFPKEGPSILRIQQVVRGDSAAYFCASSPTVAGNYGYTFGSGTRLTVV.

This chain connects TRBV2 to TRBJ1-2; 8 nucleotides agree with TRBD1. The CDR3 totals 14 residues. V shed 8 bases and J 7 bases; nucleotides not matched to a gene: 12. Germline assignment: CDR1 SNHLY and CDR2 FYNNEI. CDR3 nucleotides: TGTGCCAGCGGACAGGGACAGGTTAGGGCTGGCTACACCTTC. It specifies CASGQGQVRAGYTF.

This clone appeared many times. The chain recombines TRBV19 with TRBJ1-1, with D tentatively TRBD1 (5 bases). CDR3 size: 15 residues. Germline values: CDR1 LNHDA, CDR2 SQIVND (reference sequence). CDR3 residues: CATMGWQGSNTEAFF. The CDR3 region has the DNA TGTGCGACGATGGGATGGCAGGGCTCGAACACTGAAGCTTTCTTT.

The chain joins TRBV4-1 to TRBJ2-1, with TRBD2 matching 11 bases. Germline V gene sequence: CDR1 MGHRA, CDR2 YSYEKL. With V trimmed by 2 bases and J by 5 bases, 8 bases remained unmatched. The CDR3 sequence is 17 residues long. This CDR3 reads CASSQTGTSGGNNEQFF. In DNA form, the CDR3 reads TGCGCCAGCAGCCAAACCGGAACTAGCGGGGGTAACAATGAGCAGTTCTTC.

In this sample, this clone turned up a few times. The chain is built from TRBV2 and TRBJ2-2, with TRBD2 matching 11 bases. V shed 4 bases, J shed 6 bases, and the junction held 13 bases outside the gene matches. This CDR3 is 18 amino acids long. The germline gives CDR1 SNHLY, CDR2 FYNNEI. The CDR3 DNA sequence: TGTGCCAGCAGTGCCCCGGGACTAGCGGCCTACGAGGCCGGGGAGCTGTTTTTT. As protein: CASSAPGLAAYEAGELFF.

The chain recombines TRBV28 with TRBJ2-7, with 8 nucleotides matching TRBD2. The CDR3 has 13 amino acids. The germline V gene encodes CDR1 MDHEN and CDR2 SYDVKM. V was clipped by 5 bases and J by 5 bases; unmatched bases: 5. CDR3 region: CASSGAGANEQYF. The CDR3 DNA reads TGTGCCAGCAGTGGAGCGGGAGCGAACGAGCAGTACTTC. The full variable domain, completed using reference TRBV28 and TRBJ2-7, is DVKVTQSSRYLVKRTGEKVFLECVQDMDHENMFWYRQDPGLGLRLIYFSYDVKMKEKGDIPEGYSVSREKKERFSLILESASTNQTSMYLCASSGAGANEQYFGPGTRLTVT.

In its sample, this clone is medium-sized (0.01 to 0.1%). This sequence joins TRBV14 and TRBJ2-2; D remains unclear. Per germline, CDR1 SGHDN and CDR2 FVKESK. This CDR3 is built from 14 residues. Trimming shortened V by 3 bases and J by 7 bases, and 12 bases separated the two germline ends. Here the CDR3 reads CASSQLDSNGELFF. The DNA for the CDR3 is TGTGCCAGCAGCCAGCTAGATAGTAACGGGGAGCTGTTTTTT.

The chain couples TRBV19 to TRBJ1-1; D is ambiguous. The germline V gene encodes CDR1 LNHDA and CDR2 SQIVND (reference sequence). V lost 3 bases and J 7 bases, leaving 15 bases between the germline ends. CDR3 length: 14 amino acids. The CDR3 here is CASSMFFGAVEAFF. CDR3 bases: TGTGCCAGTAGTATGTTTTTCGGCGCGGTTGAAGCTTTCTTT.

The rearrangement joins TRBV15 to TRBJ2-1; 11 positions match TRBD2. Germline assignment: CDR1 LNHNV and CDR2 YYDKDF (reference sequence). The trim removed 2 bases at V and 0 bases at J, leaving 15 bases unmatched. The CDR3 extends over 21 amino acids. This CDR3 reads CATSRTIRVAGGDSSYNEQFF. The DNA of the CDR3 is TGTGCCACCAGCAGAACGATCAGGGTAGCGGGAGGGGATAGCTCCTACAATGAGCAGTTCTTC. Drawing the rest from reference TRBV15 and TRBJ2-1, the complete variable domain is DAMVIQNPRYQVTQFGKPVTLSCSQTLNHNVMYWYQQKSSQAPKLLFHYYDKDFNNEADTPDNFQSRRPNTSFCFLDIRSPGLGDTAMYLCATSRTIRVAGGDSSYNEQFFGPGTRLTVL.

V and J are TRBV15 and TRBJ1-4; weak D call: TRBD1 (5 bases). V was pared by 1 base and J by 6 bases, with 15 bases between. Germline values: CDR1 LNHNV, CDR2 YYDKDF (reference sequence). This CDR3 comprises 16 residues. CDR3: CATSRGPAGNDEKLFF. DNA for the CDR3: TGTGCCACCAGCAGAGGGCCGGCAGGGAACGATGAAAAACTGTTTTTT.